The T cell receptor beta chain under discussion was sequenced for a study of identical twins. Findings of the study overall: Compared with unrelated sharing, twin-shared out-of-frame alpha sequences had more low-probability sequences. Within cord blood, abundant beta clonotypes carried fewer insertions, but memory repertoires showed no such trend.

Points on this clonotype: Antigen: not known.

From the 5' RACE reads, TCRdb called clonotypes with MiXCR, one entry per CDR3 protein. The sample includes about 900,000 distinct CDR3 sequences, about 12% seen only once; the top ten take around 1.6%. All donors were healthy, and all were Caucasian. This same sample was also taken into another study, of yellow fever vaccine responses in identical twins. That investigation notes: A vaccine T cell response that seemed partly convergent and partly personalized was reported in twins.

This TCR was recovered from a woman aged 18-29 years in good health. The sequenced material came from PBMCs.

CDR3 nucleotide sequence: TGCGCCAGCAGCTTGGAACGGGTTGCGACTGAAGCTTTCTTT. Translating gives CASSLERVATEAFF. The chain recombines TRBV5-1 with TRBJ1-1; the D is unclear. V was shortened by 0 bases and J by 5 bases, with 11 bases between the two germline ends. The CDR3 runs to 14 residues. CDR1 is SGHRS and CDR2 is YFSETQ in the germline V gene.